This TCR beta chain appears in the sequencing data of a study of blood T cell repertoires in COVID-19. On the study more broadly: Sites in the United States, Italy and Spain provided acute and convalescent COVID-19 samples. T cells, B-cell-depleted T cells, or PBMCs provided the cDNA or gDNA that served as material.

Clones were read by immunoSEQ multiplex PCR, and TCRdb kept only the in-frame ones, dropping some. The top ten clones hold about 2.3% of a sample with 250,000 to 300,000 clones, more than 75% of them seen once. Between the trimmed V and J ends, which lost 3 bases and 11 bases, there was a span of 10 bases. This CDR3 is built from 11 residues. From germline, CDR1 is SGHAT and CDR2 FQNNGV. Participant-reported clinical history was the basis for cohort assignment. Sequencing input: PBMCs or T cells enriched from blood (not recorded which). This rearrangement joins TRBV11-2 to TRBJ1-1, with a possible D match to TRBD1 (5 bases). The TCR comes from a woman aged 40 to 49 with acute COVID-19. The CDR3 reads CASSLGGVAFF. The CDR3 nucleotides read TGTGCCAGCAGCTTGGGGGGGGTGGCTTTCTTT.